This passage covers 15 T cell receptor beta chains from one sample sequenced in a study of Ad26.COV2.S vaccination and SARS-CoV-2 variants (dated by TCRdb to 2020 to 2023). Library construction relied on the immunoSEQ multiplex PCR assay. Held by TCRdb, this immuneACCESS table contains in-frame sequences only and omits some clones. Under half of the omission traces to an unresolved V gene where checked; the cause of the rest is unknown. Here the sample has 300,000 to 400,000 clones; around 90% occur a single time. The top ten clones comprise 3% to 4% of the sample. The label giving this sample's time point can be read as: individuals recovered from natural SARS-CoV-2 infection. The sample consisted of peripheral blood, taken after recovery from COVID-19. Receptors were obtained from a human donor who had recovered from COVID-19.

The V gene is TRBV6-5, the J gene TRBJ2-7; D call uncertain. There are 15 residues in the CDR3. Trimming removed 6 bases at V and 5 bases at J, with 20 bases between. Germline V CDR1 and CDR2: MNHEY, SVGAGI. The CDR3 spells CASSLQPLGFHEQYF. Here the CDR3 DNA reads TGTGCCAGCAGCCTACAGCCTCTGGGGTTTCACGAGCAGTACTTC.

V usage is TRBV7-6 and J usage is TRBJ1-1; 7 bases are a match to TRBD1. Germline V gene sequence: CDR1 SGHVS, CDR2 FNYEAQ. The V gene end was trimmed by 3 bases and the J gene end by 4 bases; junction bases not matched to a gene: 8. This CDR3 has 15 amino acids. CDR3 amino acids: CASSFLRGRPTEAFF. The DNA for the CDR3 is TGTGCCAGCAGCTTCCTCAGGGGGAGACCCACTGAAGCTTTCTTT.

V gene TRBV4-1 combines with J gene TRBJ1-5, with D perhaps TRBD1 (6 bases). Germline V gives CDR1 MGHRA, CDR2 YSYEKL. With 4 bases removed from V and 10 bases from J, the gap between germline ends came to 23 bases. CDR3 length: 16 residues. The CDR3 sequence is CASSPGLGTGARPQHF. The CDR3, as DNA: TGCGCCAGCAGCCCCGGGCTGGGGACGGGGGCTCGACCCCAGCATTTT.

The sample holds one count of this clone. V usage is TRBV10-3 and J usage is TRBJ2-7; the match to TRBD2 covers 10 bases. CDR3 length: 15 amino acids. The germline gives CDR1 ENHRY, CDR2 SYGVKD. V was clipped by 4 bases and J by 0 bases; unmatched bases: 3. The CDR3 reads CAISGIAGGSYEQYF. The CDR3 coding sequence is TGTGCCATCAGTGGTATAGCGGGGGGCTCCTACGAGCAGTACTTC.

The chain combines TRBV6-2 or TRBV6-3 with TRBJ1-6; D might be TRBD1 (5 bases). Trimming left V 4 bases short and J 8 bases short, with 9 bases between. The CDR3 is made up of 13 amino acids. Germline V gene lookup returns CDR1 MNHEY and CDR2 SVGEGT. The CDR3 is CASSSVRDSPLHF. CDR3 DNA: TGTGCCAGCAGTTCAGTCAGGGATTCACCCCTCCACTTT.

The chain joins TRBV12-3 or TRBV12-4 to TRBJ1-1; TRBD1 might be the D (6 bases). The length of the CDR3 is 13 residues. V lost 3 bases to trimming and J lost 6 bases, with 11 bases between them. The DNA for the CDR3 is TGTGCCAGCAGTTTCGGGGGGGCCGCTGAAGCTTTCTTT. It is translated as CASSFGGAAEAFF.

The chain couples TRBV6-4 to TRBJ1-6, with D hard to call. Trimming removed 3 bases from V and 5 bases from J, with 5 bases in between. Germline lookup yields CDR1 MRHNA and CDR2 SNTAGT. This CDR3 has 13 residues. The CDR3 sequence: CASSETNNSPLHF. The CDR3 DNA reads as TGTGCCAGCAGTGAGACTAATAATTCACCCCTCCACTTT.

The genes are TRBV15 and TRBJ1-4; D not certain. This CDR3 is built from 17 residues. CDR1 is LNHNV and CDR2 is YYDKDF in the germline V gene (reference sequence). Trimming cost V 5 bases and J 2 bases, with 18 bases left between them. The CDR3 DNA is TGTGCCACCAGCCAAAGTGGGCTCGGGATGACTAATGAAAAACTGTTTTTT. Its protein product is CATSQSGLGMTNEKLFF.

This chain joins TRBV12-3 or TRBV12-4 and TRBJ1-1; possibly TRBD1 for D (6 bases). There are 13 residues in the CDR3. Trimming took 6 bases from V and 5 from J, leaving 13 bases between them. The CDR3 sequence is CASSGGGGTEAFF. CDR3 in DNA: TGTGCCAGCAGCGGGGGCGGGGGTACTGAAGCTTTCTTT.

This chain uses TRBV7-9 with TRBJ1-1; D unresolved. The ends were cut back, 1 base at V and 5 bases at J, with 14 bases in the middle. CDR1 SEHNR and CDR2 FQNEAQ come from the germline V gene (reference sequence). This CDR3 spans 15 amino acids. The CDR3 coding sequence is TGTGCCAGCAGCTTAGAGCCGGCGGGGTTGACTGAAGCTTTCTTT. Protein product: CASSLEPAGLTEAFF.

The rearrangement links TRBV24-1 to TRBJ2-5; the match to TRBD1 covers 12 bases. J was trimmed by 5 bases and V by 0 bases; bases with no gene match: 3. The CDR3 is 16 amino acids. Per the germline V gene, CDR1 is KGHDR and CDR2 is SFDVKD. The CDR3, as DNA: TGTGCCACCAGTGATTTGGGGACAGGGGGCATGGAGACCCAGTACTTC. Its translation: CATSDLGTGGMETQYF.

The V call is TRBV6-5, the J call TRBJ1-5; tentative D call: TRBD1 (5 bases). CDR1 is MNHEY, CDR2 SVGAGI, per germline. The CDR3 is 12 amino acids. CDR3 DNA: TGTGCGACAGAATATAGCAATCAGCCCCAGCATTTT. It specifies CATEYSNQPQHF.

The chain employs TRBV6-5 and TRBJ2-2; 8 bases agree with TRBD1. The CDR3 has 14 residues. V lost 5 bases to trimming and J lost 8 bases; unmatched junction nucleotides: 7. Germline values: CDR1 MNHEY, CDR2 SVGAGI. The CDR3 protein is CASSKDRVFGELFF. CDR3 sequence (DNA): TGTGCCAGCAGTAAGGACAGGGTTTTTGGGGAGCTGTTTTTT.

This clone appeared a few times. CDR3 in amino acids: CAISVGHNQPQHF. In nucleotides, the CDR3 is TGTGCCATCAGTGTGGGACACAATCAGCCCCAGCATTTT. The genes are TRBV10-3 and TRBJ1-5; maybe TRBD1 (6 bases). This CDR3 has 13 residues. Trimming removed 4 bases at V and 3 bases at J, with 7 bases between. Germline V gene sequence: CDR1 ENHRY, CDR2 SYGVKD.

This chain connects TRBV19 to TRBJ2-5; TRBD1 matches 7 bases. V was clipped by 4 bases and J by 5 bases; unmatched bases: 7. The germline CDR1 and CDR2 sequences are LNHDA and SQIVND (reference sequence). The CDR3 length is 14 residues. CDR3: CASSNRGSLETQYF. The CDR3 region has the DNA TGTGCCAGTAGTAACAGGGGAAGTTTGGAGACCCAGTACTTC.